This TCR beta chain is drawn from a study of T cells in Graves' hyperthyroidism and ophthalmopathy. The CDR3 regions of TCR beta were amplified from RNA transcripts. Using the HTBI primer set, a first-round RT-PCR was run on the TCR CDR3. TCRdb re-derived calls from the multiplex PCR reads in MiXCR, one entry per CDR3 protein. The sample lists around 270,000 distinct CDR3 sequences, approximately 18% occurring once. Comment on this clonotype: In this CDR3 the conserved last residue, phenylalanine or tryptophan, is missing, so a read error is likely.

The cohort's ophthalmopathy patients, a group with duration under 3 months, had a Clinical Activity Score of at least 3 and a NOSPECS grade of at least 4. Thyroid ultrasound, orbital computed tomography, clinical symptoms, and serum thyroxine and TRAb underpinned diagnoses. Per germline, CDR1 DFQATT and CDR2 SNEGSKA (reference sequence). There are 11 residues in the CDR3. V lost 6 bases and J 2 bases, leaving 7 bases between the germline ends. Input material: blood. This rearrangement joins TRBV20-1 to TRBJ1-2, with unresolved D. The sequence was collected from a man aged 45 to 65 with Graves' ophthalmopathy. This CDR3 is CSATGNYGYTL. CDR3 nucleotide sequence: TGCAGTGCCACTGGGAACTATGGCTACACCCTC.